This T cell receptor beta chain was captured by sequencing in a study of T cells after yellow fever vaccination (dated by TCRdb to the late 2010s). In the study overall: Libraries from fractions with low cell numbers were prepared with the SMART-Seq v4 Ultra Low Input RNA kit. Bulk TCR alpha and beta repertoires were sequenced longitudinally to track T-cell clones before and after primary and booster YFV17D yellow fever vaccination. Two healthy male donors, one aged 18 to 30 and one aged 30 to 40 years, made up the cohort. Blood was drawn at multiple timepoints before and after primary and secondary immunization, with bulk PBMC replicates and cell subsets isolated. Summary of the overall study and its limitations: The secondary T-cell response was weaker than the primary response but faster, peaking on day 5 instead of day 15. After the booster, most clones that had expanded after primary vaccination were detected again (about 95% of CD4 and 70% to 90% of CD8), suggesting broad maintenance of memory. Because only a couple of donors were included in the study, the extent to which the findings can be generalized is limited. A small fraction of clonotypes appeared in both the CD4 and CD8 compartments, likely as a result of convergent recombination. Because abundant contaminating clonotypes from the bulk population could be contained in FACS-sorted repertoires, computational filtering was required.

Sequencing was carried out with an Illumina NovaSeq 6000. Synthesis of TCR cDNA relied on 5'RACE template switching, a step that introduced a universal primer site along with unique molecular identifiers. Priming for cDNA synthesis came from both the TCR alpha and TCR beta constant segments. Library amplification used two PCR steps, and the second PCR step added sample barcodes and sequencing adapters. Sequencing of the libraries was done on either Illumina HiSeq 2500 (2x100 bp) or NovaSeq (2x150 bp). In the paper's pipeline: Reads were demultiplexed and collapsed into UMI consensus sequences with MIGEC, and V(D)J alignment was performed with MiXCR. Using edgeR on replicate PBMC samples, clonotypes were called vaccine-responding if FDR was below 0.01 and the log2 fold change was above 5 up to day 15. Bulk clonotypes were assigned CD4 or CD8 identity according to which sequenced CD4 or CD8 repertoire held them at higher abundance. The public sequencing data were trimmed at Q25 with fastp and processed into clonotypes with MiXCR by TCRdb, which kept only in-frame beta chains. Rows are unified per CDR3 protein, each entry keeping the most common DNA and genes. TCRdb's processing, not the authors' own work, is the source of the V and J calls. For this sample the table gives some 290,000 distinct CDR3 sequences, of which roughly 10% were detected only once. 3% to 4% of the sample goes to the ten largest clones.

What the treatment or condition label conveys for this sample: live attenuated yellow fever vaccine strain. PBMCs were isolated from peripheral blood using a standard Ficoll-Paque protocol. Dynabeads CD4 and CD8 positive selection kits were used to isolate CD4 and CD8 T-cell fractions. RNA was extracted with TriZol from bulk PBMCs, CD4 and CD8 fractions, and dextramer-positive and dextramer-negative fractions. Sequences DFQATT (CDR1) and SNEGSKA (CDR2) are obtained from the germline V gene (reference sequence). Counted from cysteine to phenylalanine, this CDR3 has 11 amino acids. Left in the record is the CDR3 DNA by itself, 33 bases read in frame from the first base. Deletion took 3 bases off V and 7 bases off J, with a span of 10 bases between the germline ends. This clonotype was seen a single time. What antigen it recognizes has not been identified. Per-base qualities were not stored, and no clone one base away is much larger. Evidence from a single read is weak.

The clonotype comes from a young man who received the YFV17D yellow fever vaccine. The specimen comprised CD4+ T cells sorted from PBMCs, sampled 45 days after the yellow fever booster vaccination. The rearranged segments are TRBV20-1 and TRBJ2-7; the D gene is possibly TRBD1, with 5 bases matching. The CDR3 protein: CSASGAEEQYF. The base sequence is TGCAGTGCTAGTGGGGCGGAGGAGCAGTACTTC.